This T cell receptor (beta chain) was identified during a study of cytomegalovirus exposure and HLA in healthy donors. Points from the study as a whole: Immune exposure was documented only through CMV serostatus.

PCR primers comprised 60 Vbeta and 13 Jbeta primers. Sequencing used immunoSEQ multiplex PCR; TCRdb keeps in-frame clones, though not all of them. In the table there are about 140,000 clones, 55% to 80% of which are singletons. Germline-derived CDR1 and CDR2 are MNHEY and SMNVEV (reference sequence). The CDR3 loop spans 15 amino acids. J lost 1 base, V lost 6 bases, and 7 bases had no gene match. On this clone: What it recognizes is unknown.

Material for sequencing was PBMCs. This TCR was sampled from a human donor in good health. The chain joins TRBV27 to TRBJ2-3; 7 bases map to TRBD2. This chain's CDR3 is CASSRGLDGTDTQYF. CDR3 bases: TGTGCCAGCAGCCGTGGACTAGACGGCACAGATACGCAGTATTTT.